Ten or more counts support the clone carrying this TCR beta chain. J lost 3 bases, V lost 3 bases, and 0 bases had no gene match. This CDR3 is built from 15 residues. The sample comes from a study of molecular identifiers for immune sequencing clone quantification. Each CDR3 protein is one row after TCRdb ran MiXCR on the PCR reads. The data contain tens of thousands of distinct CDR3 sequences, about a sixth of them seen just once; the ten biggest clones take up approximately 1.5%. Specimen: naive CD8+ T cells from blood, with Jurkat cell RNA spiked in. Regarding subset: FACS-sorted CD8+CD4-CCR7+CD45RA+ naive T cells. The origin of this receptor is a human donor in good health. Some libraries in this study had Jurkat cell RNA spiked in. V is TRBV12-3 or TRBV12-4 and J is TRBJ2-4; TRBD2 agrees at 12 bases. The CDR3 is CASSLTSGSKNIQYF. CDR3 coding DNA: TGTGCCAGCAGTTTGACTAGCGGGAGCAAAAACATTCAGTACTTC.